These 30 T cell receptor beta chains were sequenced from one sample in a study of CD8 T cell repertoires and HIV-1 epitope variants. Sequencing used immunoSEQ multiplex PCR; TCRdb keeps in-frame clones, though not all of them. Seen here are under 100,000 clones, around 67% observed once, and the top ten hold around 24%. The sequenced sample consisted of uncultured baseline CD8+ T cells from peripheral blood mononuclear cells (PBMCs). These receptors were obtained from a male donor with HIV.

The chain links TRBV7-6 to TRBJ2-7; 8 nucleotides match TRBD1. Trimming cost V 0 bases and J 1 base; bases outside gene matches: 2. CDR3 length: 15 amino acids. Germline V gene data show CDR1 as SGHVS and CDR2 as FNYEAQ. Written as DNA, the CDR3 is TGTGCCAGCAGCTTAGCCGGGACAGGATCCTACGAGCAGTACTTC. Its protein is CASSLAGTGSYEQYF.

This clone was counted between two and nine times. This chain links TRBV6-1 with TRBJ1-5, with no clear D. This CDR3 region has 12 residues. The ends were cut back, 4 bases at V and 5 bases at J, with 6 bases in the middle. Germline assignment: CDR1 MNHNS and CDR2 SASEGT. This CDR3 is CASSAGDQPQHF. Here the CDR3 DNA reads TGTGCCAGCAGTGCCGGGGATCAGCCCCAGCATTTT.

This chain connects TRBV28 to TRBJ1-4; perhaps TRBD1 as D (5 bases). In germline, CDR1 is MDHEN, CDR2 SYDVKM. The ends were cut back, 7 bases at V and 0 bases at J, with 9 bases in the middle. The CDR3 runs 14 residues. The DNA of the CDR3 is TGTGCCAGCACCCCGGGGGCAACTAATGAAAAACTGTTTTTT. It codes for CASTPGATNEKLFF.

This clone appeared once. This chain connects TRBV28 to TRBJ1-4; 8 bases are shared with TRBD1. The germline V gene encodes CDR1 MDHEN and CDR2 SYDVKM. The V gene end was trimmed by 4 bases and the J gene end by 4 bases; junction bases not matched to a gene: 2. The length of the CDR3 is 14 residues. Here the CDR3 DNA reads TGTGCCAGCAGTTCAGGACAGGGTAATGAAAAACTGTTTTTT. Protein: CASSSGQGNEKLFF.

The table lists this clone with a count of one. The chain is built from TRBV28 and TRBJ2-2, with 8 bases matching TRBD1. With 6 bases clipped from V and 1 base from J, the junction kept 4 bases outside the gene matches. The CDR3 consists of 15 residues. Germline V CDR1 and CDR2: MDHEN, SYDVKM. The CDR3, as DNA: TGTGCCAGCAGGAGGACAGGGCTGAACACCGGGGAGCTGTTTTTT. It is translated as CASRRTGLNTGELFF.

The chain joins TRBV5-8 to TRBJ1-3; D call uncertain. The germline V gene encodes CDR1 SGHTS and CDR2 YDEGEE. Trimming cost V 3 bases and J 5 bases, with 9 bases left between them. The CDR3 totals 13 residues. The CDR3 protein is CASSSRARNTIYF. The CDR3 DNA reads TGTGCCAGCAGCTCTAGGGCGCGAAACACCATATATTTT.

The J gene is TRBJ1-2, the V gene TRBV6-1; no reliable D call. CDR3 length: 14 residues. With 4 bases removed from V and 2 bases from J, the gap between germline ends came to 11 bases. Germline CDR1 and CDR2: MNHNS and SASEGT. The CDR3 is CASSAAGLNYGYTF. The DNA for the CDR3 is TGTGCCAGCAGTGCGGCCGGATTAAACTATGGCTACACCTTC.

This clone was counted between two and nine times. The chain combines TRBV28 with TRBJ2-2; the D gene is possibly TRBD2 (5 bases). This CDR3 is built from 12 residues. Trimming stripped 7 bases from V and 7 bases from J, with 10 bases between. In germline, CDR1 is MDHEN, CDR2 SYDVKM. The CDR3 spells CASTEGIGELFF. CDR3 coding DNA: TGTGCCAGCACCGAGGGAATCGGGGAGCTGTTTTTT.

V is TRBV19 and J is TRBJ1-6; 10 nucleotides agree with TRBD1. The CDR3 consists of 13 residues. Germline-derived CDR1 and CDR2 are LNHDA and SQIVND (reference sequence). V trimming: 10 bases; J trimming: 7 bases; junction bases outside the gene matches: 4. CDR3 coding DNA: TGTGCCACGAGGGACAGGGGAAATTCACCCCTCCACTTT. It encodes CATRDRGNSPLHF.

This clone showed up just a few times. The V and J genes are TRBV18 and TRBJ2-5; tentatively, D is TRBD1 (6 bases). Germline V gene lookup returns CDR1 KGHSH and CDR2 LQKENI. V gave up 2 bases and J gave up 2 bases, with 9 bases separating them. There are 14 residues in the CDR3. CDR3: CASSPIQGQETQYF. DNA for the CDR3: TGTGCCAGCTCACCAATCCAGGGGCAAGAGACCCAGTACTTC.

The rearrangement joins TRBV27 to TRBJ2-1; 12 positions agree with TRBD2. The germline V gene has CDR1 MNHEY and CDR2 SMNVEV (reference sequence). Unmatched junction bases numbered 5, after V lost 6 bases and J lost 8 bases. The CDR3 runs 14 residues. Written as DNA, the CDR3 is TGTGCCAGCAGGTCTAGCGGGGGGGTCTATGAGCAGTTCTTC. Translation gives CASRSSGGVYEQFF.

J is TRBJ2-2 and V is TRBV5-6, with 7 bases matching TRBD2. CDR1 SGHDT and CDR2 YYEEEE come from the germline V gene. After removal of 6 bases from V and 4 bases from J, the junction contained 12 bases not matched to a gene. The CDR3 contains 16 residues. DNA of the CDR3: TGTGCCAGCACCCCCCTGGGAGGGCCCGTCACCGGGGAGCTGTTTTTT. Translating it yields CASTPLGGPVTGELFF.

This clone was detected once. This chain connects TRBV5-1 to TRBJ2-3; D is undetermined. CDR1 and CDR2 (germline): SGHRS, YFSETQ. The CDR3 spans 15 residues. V was shortened by 0 bases and J by 4 bases, with 12 bases between the two germline ends. CDR3 residues: CASSLDGLFPDTQYF. The CDR3 nucleotides are TGCGCCAGCAGCTTGGATGGGTTATTCCCAGATACGCAGTATTTT.

The genes are TRBV19 and TRBJ2-5; a possible D gene is TRBD1 (5 bases). Germline CDR1 reads LNHDA; CDR2 reads SQIVND (reference sequence). The CDR3 consists of 15 residues. With 6 bases removed from V and 0 bases from J, the gap between germline ends came to 14 bases. CDR3 sequence reads: CASRPRAPYQETQYF. The CDR3 DNA follows: TGTGCCAGTAGGCCCAGGGCCCCGTACCAAGAGACCCAGTACTTC.

This rearrangement joins TRBV6-1 to TRBJ2-7; unclear D gene. The germline gives CDR1 MNHNS, CDR2 SASEGT. V shed 5 bases and J shed 0 bases, with 14 bases lying between them. This CDR3 has 15 amino acids. CDR3 sequence reads: CASSPPEKASYEQYF. The CDR3 DNA follows: TGTGCCAGCAGTCCCCCCGAGAAGGCCTCCTACGAGCAGTACTTC.

The V call is TRBV28, the J call TRBJ2-5; weak D call: TRBD1 (7 bases). V was trimmed by 7 bases and J by 9 bases, leaving 24 bases between them. The CDR3 is 15 amino acids. Germline lookup yields CDR1 MDHEN and CDR2 SYDVKM. The CDR3 protein is CASTLAEGAQRAQYF. In nucleotides, the CDR3 is TGTGCCAGCACCCTAGCCGAGGGGGCCCAGCGGGCCCAGTACTTC.

J is TRBJ1-3 and V is TRBV2; D gene unclear. V lost 3 bases and J 0 bases, leaving 6 bases between the germline ends. This CDR3 has 14 residues. Germline V gene data show CDR1 as SNHLY and CDR2 as FYNNEI. CDR3 DNA sequence: TGTGCCAGCAGTGAGGGTCGCTCTGGAAACACCATATATTTT. The encoded protein is CASSEGRSGNTIYF.

This clone appeared a few times. The sample contains more than one DNA sequence encoding this CDR3. This chain uses TRBV30 with TRBJ2-5; D is perhaps TRBD2 (6 bases). V gave up 0 bases and J gave up 5 bases, with 7 bases separating them. The CDR3 totals 12 residues. Germline CDR1 is GTSNPN and CDR2 is SVGIG (reference sequence). Here the CDR3 DNA reads TGTGCCTGGAGTGTACGGGGGGAGACCCAGTACTTC. Translating it yields CAWSVRGETQYF.

The V gene is TRBV4-2, the J gene TRBJ2-2, with D uncertain. The germline gives CDR1 LGHNA, CDR2 YNFKEQ. The CDR3 runs to 16 residues. The V end was cut by 1 base, the J end by 0 bases, with 9 bases between. The CDR3 DNA reads TGTGCCAGCAGCCAAGGAAGGAGTCCGAACACCGGGGAGCTGTTTTTT. Its protein is CASSQGRSPNTGELFF.

V and J are TRBV7-9 and TRBJ1-5, with a possible D match to TRBD1 (6 bases). CDR1 is SEHNR and CDR2 is FQNEAQ in the germline V gene (reference sequence). The CDR3 totals 12 residues. The V and J ends lost 7 bases and 7 bases respectively, with 11 bases between them. The CDR3 loop reads CASTSGDQPQHF. CDR3 nucleotide sequence: TGTGCCAGCACCTCAGGGGACCAGCCCCAGCATTTT. Complete variable domain (other parts from reference TRBV7-9 and TRBJ1-5): DTGVSQNPRHKITKRGQNVTFRCDPISEHNRLYWYRQTLGQGPEFLTYFQNEAQLEKSRLLSDRFSAERPKGSFSTLEIQRTEQGDSAMYLCASTSGDQPQHFGDGTRLSIL.

Turning to this clone: In the same sample, other DNA sequences code for this CDR3. The chain joins TRBV9 to TRBJ2-1; D remains unclear. Trimming cost V 2 bases and J 5 bases, with 8 bases left between them. This CDR3 is built from 13 residues. CDR1 is SGDLS, CDR2 YYNGEE, per germline. CDR3 nucleotide sequence: TGTGCCAGCAGCGTCCCCACTAACAATGAGCAGTTCTTC. Its protein is CASSVPTNNEQFF.

This clone was seen just once. The genes are TRBV5-4 and TRBJ2-3, with TRBD1 as a possible D gene (6 bases). CDR1 is SGHNT and CDR2 is YYREEE in the germline V gene (reference sequence). The CDR3 is made up of 14 amino acids. V lost 4 bases and J 4 bases, leaving 13 bases between the germline ends. In DNA form, the CDR3 reads TGTGCCAGCAGCCCCAGGGGCAGAGCAGATACGCAGTATTTT. It translates to CASSPRGRADTQYF.

This rearrangement joins TRBV7-9 to TRBJ2-1; 9 nucleotides match TRBD1. Trimming took 5 bases from V and 2 from J; bases not matched to a gene: 13. The CDR3 spans 18 residues. The germline V gene has CDR1 SEHNR and CDR2 FQNEAQ (reference sequence). The DNA of the CDR3 is TGTGCCAGCAGCACACACAACAGGGGGCCCTCTCCCTACAATGAGCAGTTCTTC. Residues: CASSTHNRGPSPYNEQFF.

The chain employs TRBV7-2 and TRBJ2-1; TRBD2 matches at 15 bases. Germline loops: CDR1 SGHTA, CDR2 FQGNSA. This CDR3 has 19 amino acids. Trimming took 1 base from V and 0 from J; bases not matched to a gene: 4. Written as DNA, the CDR3 is TGTGCCAGCAGCTTAGAGGGACTAGCGGGGGGAAGCTCCTACAATGAGCAGTTCTTC. Its translation is CASSLEGLAGGSSYNEQFF.

The genes are TRBV5-8 and TRBJ2-3; no reliable D call. Germline V lookup: CDR1 SGHTS, CDR2 YDEGEE. V was trimmed by 5 bases and J by 6 bases, leaving 13 bases between them. This CDR3 spans 13 amino acids. The CDR3: CASRVGSLDTQYF. CDR3 sequence (DNA): TGTGCCAGCAGGGTTGGGTCGCTGGATACGCAGTATTTT.

The rearrangement joins TRBV13 to TRBJ2-1; 12 bases are a match to TRBD2. In germline, CDR1 is PRHDT, CDR2 FYEKMQ (reference sequence). The CDR3 extends over 19 amino acids. The V gene end was trimmed by 1 base and the J gene end by 7 bases; junction bases not matched to a gene: 14. CDR3 DNA sequence: TGTGCCAGCAGCTTAGCGGCTAGCGGGAGGGCCCGGAAGGGGAATGAGCAGTTCTTC. It yields the protein CASSLAASGRARKGNEQFF. Looking up the rest from reference TRBV13 and TRBJ2-1 gives the full variable domain: AAGVIQSPRHLIKEKRETATLKCYPIPRHDTVYWYQQGPGQDPQFLISFYEKMQSDKGSIPDRFSAQQFSDYHSELNMSSLELGDSALYFCASSLAASGRARKGNEQFFGPGTRLTVL.

The chain employs TRBV6-1 and TRBJ2-3; D is undetermined. The germline V gene encodes CDR1 MNHNS and CDR2 SASEGT. This CDR3 is 15 amino acids long. Trimming pared 5 bases from V and 0 bases from J, leaving 12 bases between. The CDR3 nucleotides read TGTGCCAGCAGTCTCCGACCAGGTAGCACAGATACGCAGTATTTT. It specifies CASSLRPGSTDTQYF.

This clone came up a few times. The chain joins TRBV6-5 to TRBJ2-4; 12 bases match TRBD1. This CDR3 has 15 residues. Germline loops: CDR1 MNHEY, CDR2 SVGAGI. Trimming took 4 bases from V and 7 from J; bases not matched to a gene: 5. The CDR3 DNA reads as TGTGCCAGCAGTTCCGGGACAGGGGGCCGGAACATTCAGTACTTC. Residues: CASSSGTGGRNIQYF.

The chain uses TRBV19 and TRBJ1-3, with TRBD1 as a possible D gene (6 bases). Trimming shortened V by 9 bases and J by 4 bases, and 10 bases separated the two germline ends. CDR3 length equals 12 residues. Per germline, CDR1 LNHDA and CDR2 SQIVND (reference sequence). The CDR3 nucleotides read TGTGCCAGCAGGGGCAGCGGAAACACCATATATTTT. Its protein is CASRGSGNTIYF.

The CDR3 nucleotides read TGTGCCAGTAGTGACAGGGTCCATGGCTACACCTTC. Protein: CASSDRVHGYTF. This chain uses TRBV19 with TRBJ1-2; 7 bases map to TRBD1. The CDR3 has 12 residues. Germline V gene data show CDR1 as LNHDA and CDR2 as SQIVND (reference sequence). The V segment lost 5 bases and the J segment 6 bases; nucleotides outside the gene matches: 3.